This TCR beta chain was recorded in a study of blood T cells in healthy people across ages. The CDR3 is made up of 14 amino acids. Trimming stripped 0 bases from V and 0 bases from J, with 5 bases between. Per germline, CDR1 LNHNV and CDR2 YYDKDF (reference sequence). The authors ran a second PCR of about 6 to 11 cycles using a sample-barcoded 5' primer and a J-beta primer mix. A single record per CDR3 protein comes from TCRdb applying MiXCR to the 5' RACE reads. Of 550,000 to 600,000 distinct CDR3 sequences listed, 25% to 30% are singletons. This clonotype appeared many times. The J gene is TRBJ1-2, the V gene TRBV15, with D unresolved. The sample taken for sequencing was blood. The receptor comes from a woman in her seventies in good health. The CDR3 DNA reads as TGTGCCACCAGCAGAGATGGATCTAACTATGGCTACACCTTC. This encodes CATSRDGSNYGYTF.